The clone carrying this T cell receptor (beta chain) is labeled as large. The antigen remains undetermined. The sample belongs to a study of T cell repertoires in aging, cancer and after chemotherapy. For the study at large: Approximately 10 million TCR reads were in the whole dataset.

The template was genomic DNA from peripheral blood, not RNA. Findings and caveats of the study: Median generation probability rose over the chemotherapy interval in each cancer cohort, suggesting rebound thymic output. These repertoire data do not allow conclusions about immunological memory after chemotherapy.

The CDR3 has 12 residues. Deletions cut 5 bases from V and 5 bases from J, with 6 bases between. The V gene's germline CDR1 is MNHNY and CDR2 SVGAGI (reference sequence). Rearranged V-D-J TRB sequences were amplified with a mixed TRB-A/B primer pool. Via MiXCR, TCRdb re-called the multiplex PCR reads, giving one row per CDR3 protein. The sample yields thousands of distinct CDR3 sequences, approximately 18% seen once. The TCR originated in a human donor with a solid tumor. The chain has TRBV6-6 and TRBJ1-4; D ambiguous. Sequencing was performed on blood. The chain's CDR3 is CASSHQNEKLFF. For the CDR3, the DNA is TGTGCCAGCAGTCACCAGAATGAAAAACTGTTTTTT.